This T cell receptor beta chain was profiled in a study of blood T cells in healthy people across ages. A J-beta primer mix and a sample-barcoded 5' primer were used in a second PCR of roughly 6 to 12 cycles. Each of the cDNA molecules was tagged by a template-switch adaptor with 12 random nucleotides. TCRdb passed the 5' RACE reads through MiXCR, listing each CDR3 protein once. Among 1.5 million or so distinct CDR3 sequences, about 40% were seen once, and the ten largest hold roughly 7.9%. Germline CDR1 is GTSNPN and CDR2 is SVGIG (reference sequence). CDR3 length: 13 residues. The rearrangement joins TRBV30 to TRBJ2-4; no clear D. The DNA end is more similar to TRBJ2-7, so the J call may be wrong. This clonotype was sampled from a woman younger than 30 in good health. The specimen sequenced was blood. CDR3 sequence (DNA): TGTGCCTGGAGTGGTCCGGTCTGGGGCGAGCAGTACTTC. Protein product: CAWSGPVWGEQYF.